A single sample gave rise to the 29 T cell receptor beta chains below, sequenced in a study of cytomegalovirus exposure and HLA in healthy donors. PCR used 60 Vbeta primers and 13 Jbeta primers. TCRdb's table, derived via immunoSEQ multiplex PCR, lists solely in-frame clones and lacks some. The top ten clones hold less than 2.5% of a sample with 150,000 to 200,000 clones, 75% to 85% of them seen once. Sequencing used PBMCs. The receptors come from a woman aged 45-65 years in good health and CMV-seronegative.

The chain recombines TRBV5-4 with TRBJ2-7; no clear D. The CDR3 has 13 amino acids. Trimming took 2 bases from V and 5 from J, leaving 11 bases between them. Germline-derived CDR1 and CDR2 are SGHNT and YYREEE (reference sequence). The DNA for the CDR3 is TGTGCCAGCAGCTTCCTAGATGCTCACGAGCAGTACTTC. It codes for CASSFLDAHEQYF.

This chain links TRBV5-5 with TRBJ2-6, with 9 bases aligning to TRBD1. This CDR3 has 16 residues. Germline CDR1 reads SGHKS; CDR2 reads YYEKEE (reference sequence). The junction had 9 bases not matched to a gene; V was cut back by 10 bases and J by 1 base. CDR3 bases: TGTGCCTCCTGGACAGGGGTCGTTTCTGGGGCCAACGTCCTGACTTTC. It is translated as CASWTGVVSGANVLTF.

V gene TRBV15 combines with J gene TRBJ1-1, with 7 bases lining up with TRBD1. V was clipped by 0 bases and J by 5 bases; unmatched bases: 6. Per the germline V gene, CDR1 is LNHNV and CDR2 is YYDKDF (reference sequence). The length of the CDR3 is 15 residues. In nucleotides, the CDR3 is TGTGCCACCAGCAGAGATAAGCCAGGGGGGACTGAAGCTTTCTTT. This encodes CATSRDKPGGTEAFF. The whole variable domain, filled in from reference TRBV15 and TRBJ1-1, reads DAMVIQNPRYQVTQFGKPVTLSCSQTLNHNVMYWYQQKSSQAPKLLFHYYDKDFNNEADTPDNFQSRRPNTSFCFLDIRSPGLGDTAMYLCATSRDKPGGTEAFFGQGTRLTVV.

As regards this clone: This same CDR3 is encoded by further DNA sequences in the sample. V usage is TRBV7-2 and J usage is TRBJ1-5, with D hard to call. The V end lost 0 bases, the J end lost 4 bases, and 7 bases lay between the germline ends. The CDR3 spans 14 residues. Germline V gene data show CDR1 as SGHTA and CDR2 as FQGNSA. This CDR3 reads CASSLAGRNQPQHF. CDR3 DNA sequence: TGTGCCAGCAGCTTAGCCGGGAGGAATCAGCCCCAGCATTTT.

The chain combines TRBV6-1 with TRBJ2-7; D possibly corresponds to TRBD1 (6 bases). Germline CDR1 and CDR2: MNHNS and SASEGT. The CDR3 runs to 14 residues. V was cut by 6 bases and J by 0 bases, with 12 bases left in between. The CDR3 DNA sequence: TGTGCCAGCAGAACAGGGCTTTACTCCTACGAGCAGTACTTC. The encoded protein is CASRTGLYSYEQYF.

V gene TRBV29-1 combines with J gene TRBJ2-3, with D perhaps TRBD1 (6 bases). V was clipped by 6 bases and J by 0 bases, with 10 bases between them. CDR1 is SQVTM, CDR2 ANQGSEA, per germline. The CDR3 consists of 13 residues. CDR3 nucleotides: TGCAGCGTACGAGGACAGAGCACAGATACGCAGTATTTT. This sequence encodes CSVRGQSTDTQYF.

The chain is built from TRBV7-8 and TRBJ1-1; possibly TRBD1 for D (5 bases). The V gene lost 6 bases and the J gene lost 4 bases, with 15 bases spanning the gap. The CDR3 totals 14 residues. Germline CDR1 SGHVS, CDR2 FQNEAQ. The CDR3 reads CASRPAERGTEAFF. In DNA, the CDR3 is TGTGCCAGCAGACCTGCAGAAAGGGGCACTGAAGCTTTCTTT.

For the CDR3, the DNA is TGTGCCAGCAGCGCCACCTACGAGCAGTACTTC. It codes for CASSATYEQYF. The J gene is TRBJ2-5, the V gene TRBV2, with D unresolved. The J call is doubtful: the DNA matches TRBJ2-7 better. The CDR3 is 11 residues long. Germline-derived CDR1 and CDR2 are SNHLY and FYNNEI.

The CDR3 is CATSRDREENTEAFF. The CDR3 nucleotides are TGTGCCACCAGCCGGGACAGGGAGGAGAACACTGAAGCTTTCTTT. The rearrangement joins TRBV15 to TRBJ1-1, with TRBD1 identical over 9 bases. Per germline, CDR1 LNHNV and CDR2 YYDKDF (reference sequence). The CDR3 loop spans 15 amino acids. V lost 5 bases, J lost 1 base, and 5 bases stayed unmatched.

V gene TRBV6-5 combines with J gene TRBJ1-4, with 8 bases lining up with TRBD1. CDR1 MNHEY and CDR2 SVGAGI come from the germline V gene. This CDR3 is built from 16 residues. V shed 2 bases and J 7 bases; nucleotides not matched to a gene: 9. The CDR3 sequence: CASSYLGQGGSEKLFF. CDR3 bases: TGTGCCAGCAGTTACCTCGGACAGGGTGGTAGTGAAAAACTGTTTTTT.

The chain joins TRBV28 to TRBJ2-7; TRBD1 aligns across 9 bases. Trimming cost V 5 bases and J 5 bases; bases outside gene matches: 10. CDR1 is MDHEN, CDR2 SYDVKM, per germline. This CDR3 has 15 amino acids. CDR3 in amino acids: CASSKPGQGSHEQYF. CDR3 DNA sequence: TGTGCCAGCAGTAAGCCAGGACAGGGGTCCCACGAGCAGTACTTC.

V gene TRBV6-1 combines with J gene TRBJ1-3; unclear D gene. Looked up from germline, CDR1 is MNHNS and CDR2 is SASEGT. The length of the CDR3 is 13 residues. V gave up 3 bases and J gave up 5 bases, with 8 bases separating them. This CDR3 reads CASSEGGRNTIYF. The DNA for the CDR3 is TGTGCCAGCAGTGAGGGAGGGAGAAACACCATATATTTT.

J is TRBJ1-1 and V is TRBV28; TRBD1 matches at 8 bases. There are 14 residues in the CDR3. The V and J ends lost 3 bases and 12 bases, in that order; junction bases with no gene match: 12. Germline V lookup: CDR1 MDHEN, CDR2 SYDVKM. The CDR3 sequence is CASSLRGLDRGTFF. The CDR3, as DNA: TGTGCCAGCAGTTTGAGAGGTCTTGACAGGGGAACTTTCTTT. The whole variable domain, remainder taken from reference TRBV28 and TRBJ1-1, is DVKVTQSSRYLVKRTGEKVFLECVQDMDHENMFWYRQDPGLGLRLIYFSYDVKMKEKGDIPEGYSVSREKKERFSLILESASTNQTSMYLCASSLRGLDRGTFFGQGTRLTVV.

The rearrangement joins TRBV6-1 to TRBJ2-3; D call uncertain. The CDR3 has 14 residues. Germline lookup yields CDR1 MNHNS and CDR2 SASEGT. V was cut by 6 bases and J by 0 bases, with 10 bases left in between. The CDR3 here is CASRQVSSTDTQYF. The CDR3 region has the DNA TGTGCCAGCAGGCAGGTCAGCAGCACAGATACGCAGTATTTT.

V and J are TRBV29-1 and TRBJ2-3; the D is unclear. Germline V gene lookup returns CDR1 SQVTM and CDR2 ANQGSEA. This CDR3 is 14 amino acids long. The ends were cut back, 4 bases at V and 0 bases at J, with 11 bases in the middle. CDR3 sequence (DNA): TGCAGCGTTGCTTTCCAGTATAGCACAGATACGCAGTATTTT. It encodes CSVAFQYSTDTQYF.

This clone was detected a few times. In nucleotides, the CDR3 is TGTGCCAGCTCCCAAACGGAACTAGCGGGAGTCCAGACCCAGTACTTC. It encodes CASSQTELAGVQTQYF. The chain couples TRBV18 to TRBJ2-5; 11 bases are a match to TRBD2. The CDR3 loop spans 16 amino acids. Germline trimming cut 6 bases from V and 6 bases from J; bases unmatched to any gene: 12. Looked up from germline, CDR1 is KGHSH and CDR2 is LQKENI. Together with reference TRBV18 and TRBJ2-5, the CDR3 gives the full variable domain: NAGVMQNPRHLVRRRGQEARLRCSPMKGHSHVYWYRQLPEEGLKFMVYLQKENIIDESGMPKERFSAEFPKEGPSILRIQQVVRGDSAAYFCASSQTELAGVQTQYFGPGTRLLVL.

V gene TRBV18 combines with J gene TRBJ2-1; 7 nucleotides align to TRBD2. Germline CDR1 and CDR2: KGHSH and LQKENI. The junction had 11 bases not matched to a gene; V was cut back by 3 bases and J by 3 bases. The length of the CDR3 is 17 residues. The CDR3: CASSPLGTMSFYNEQFF. CDR3 DNA sequence: TGTGCCAGCTCACCCCTTGGGACTATGTCCTTCTACAATGAGCAGTTCTTC.

The chain employs TRBV11-3 and TRBJ2-1; 12 bases map to TRBD2. This CDR3 is 17 amino acids long. Germline-derived CDR1 and CDR2 are SGHNT and YENEEA. Trimming removed 5 bases from V and 1 base from J; junction bases left unmatched: 6. CDR3: CASSQGLAGGSYNEQFF. CDR3 DNA sequence: TGTGCCAGCAGCCAAGGGCTAGCGGGAGGGTCCTACAATGAGCAGTTCTTC.

The chain couples TRBV7-8 to TRBJ1-5; no firm D call. The V gene lost 5 bases and the J gene lost 6 bases, with 11 bases spanning the gap. The CDR3 consists of 13 residues. The germline V gene has CDR1 SGHVS and CDR2 FQNEAQ. The CDR3, as DNA: TGTGCCAGCAGCCACCTAGAAAGTCAGCCCCAGCATTTT. As protein: CASSHLESQPQHF.

The chain uses TRBV19 and TRBJ1-3; D unresolved. V was trimmed by 4 bases and J by 1 base, leaving 8 bases between them. The CDR3 totals 14 residues. Germline V CDR1 and CDR2: LNHDA, SQIVND (reference sequence). CDR3 amino acids: CASSTGGSGNTIYF. CDR3 nucleotides: TGTGCCAGTAGTACTGGAGGTTCTGGAAACACCATATATTTT.

This clone was seen just once. The gene calls are TRBV4-2 and TRBJ2-2; 7 nucleotides match TRBD2. The germline V gene encodes CDR1 LGHNA and CDR2 YNFKEQ. V gave up 1 base and J gave up 4 bases; unmatched junction bases: 6. The length of the CDR3 is 16 residues. The CDR3 coding sequence is TGTGCCAGCAGCCAAGCTGGCTCGGGGGGCACCGGGGAGCTGTTTTTT. Amino acid sequence: CASSQAGSGGTGELFF.

The rearrangement joins TRBV5-1 to TRBJ1-5; possibly TRBD1 for D (5 bases). Looked up from germline, CDR1 is SGHRS and CDR2 is YFSETQ. V shed 0 bases and J shed 6 bases, with 13 bases lying between them. This CDR3 has 15 amino acids. CDR3 sequence (DNA): TGCGCCAGCAGCTTGGGTGGGGCGACGGGTCAGCCCCAGCATTTT. Translated, it gives CASSLGGATGQPQHF.

The rearrangement uses TRBV27 and TRBJ2-2; no clear D. V was pared by 4 bases and J by 3 bases, with 9 bases between. Germline V gene sequence: CDR1 MNHEY, CDR2 SMNVEV (reference sequence). The CDR3 is 14 amino acids. This CDR3 is CASSSGQYTGELFF. DNA of the CDR3: TGTGCCAGCAGTTCGGGTCAATACACCGGGGAGCTGTTTTTT.

In regard to this clone: One end of the junction does not line up with germline, which may come from a read error. The genes are TRBV7-9 and TRBJ1-2, with D unclear. Germline V gene lookup returns CDR1 SEHNR and CDR2 FQNEAQ (reference sequence). The CDR3 is made up of 17 amino acids. The CDR3 spells CSSSPGTGEIWSYGYTF. CDR3 in DNA: TGTTCCAGCAGCCCCGGCACCGGGGAGATTTGGAGCTATGGCTACACCTTC.

The chain has TRBV28 and TRBJ2-7; D remains ambiguous. V lost 6 bases and J 2 bases, leaving 14 bases between the germline ends. This CDR3 is built from 14 residues. Looked up from germline, CDR1 is MDHEN and CDR2 is SYDVKM. The CDR3 loop reads CASRGERLTYEQYF. The CDR3, as DNA: TGTGCCAGCAGAGGAGAAAGACTTACCTACGAGCAGTACTTC.

This chain uses TRBV5-1 with TRBJ2-7, with D possibly TRBD2 on 6 matching bases. CDR3 length: 13 amino acids. Germline V gives CDR1 SGHRS, CDR2 YFSETQ. V dropped 6 bases and J dropped 5 bases, with 15 bases sitting between them. The CDR3 sequence is CASTGGPNDEQYF. CDR3 bases: TGCGCCAGCACTGGAGGGCCTAACGACGAGCAGTACTTC.

This chain uses TRBV5-4 with TRBJ2-1; 16 bases are a match to TRBD2. Germline CDR1 and CDR2: SGHNT and YYREEE (reference sequence). The V gene end was trimmed by 3 bases and the J gene end by 3 bases; junction bases not matched to a gene: 6. The length of the CDR3 is 18 residues. CDR3 nucleotide sequence: TGTGCCAGCAGCTCTCCCGGGACTAGCGGGAGGGACTACAATGAGCAGTTCTTC. Protein: CASSSPGTSGRDYNEQFF.

The V gene is TRBV30, the J gene TRBJ1-2, with 7 bases aligning to TRBD1. Germline V gene sequence: CDR1 GTSNPN, CDR2 SVGIG (reference sequence). V trimming: 4 bases; J trimming: 3 bases; junction bases outside the gene matches: 5. The CDR3 consists of 13 residues. Written as DNA, the CDR3 is TGTGCCTGGAAGGCAGGGGGATACTATGGCTACACCTTC. Translating it yields CAWKAGGYYGYTF.

The chain has TRBV29-1 and TRBJ2-7; TRBD1 matches at 7 bases. The CDR3 has 10 amino acids. Germline trimming cut 7 bases from V and 7 bases from J; bases unmatched to any gene: 4. Germline assignment: CDR1 SQVTM and CDR2 ANQGSEA. This CDR3 reads CSGGDSEQYF. The CDR3 DNA sequence: TGCAGCGGTGGGGACAGTGAGCAGTACTTC.